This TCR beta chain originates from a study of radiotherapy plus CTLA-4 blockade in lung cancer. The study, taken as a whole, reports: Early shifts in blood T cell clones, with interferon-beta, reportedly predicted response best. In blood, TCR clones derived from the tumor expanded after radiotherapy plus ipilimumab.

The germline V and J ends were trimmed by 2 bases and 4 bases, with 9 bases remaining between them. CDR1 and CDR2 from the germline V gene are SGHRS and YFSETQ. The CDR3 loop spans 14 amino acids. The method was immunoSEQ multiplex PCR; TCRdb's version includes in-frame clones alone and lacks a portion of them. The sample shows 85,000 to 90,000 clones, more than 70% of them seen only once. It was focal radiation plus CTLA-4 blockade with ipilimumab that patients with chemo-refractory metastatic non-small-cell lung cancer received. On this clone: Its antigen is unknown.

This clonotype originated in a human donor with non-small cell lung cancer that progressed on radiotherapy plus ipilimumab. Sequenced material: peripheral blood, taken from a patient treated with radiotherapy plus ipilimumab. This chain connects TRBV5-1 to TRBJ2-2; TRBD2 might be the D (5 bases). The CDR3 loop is CASSFGKTTGELFF. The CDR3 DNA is TGCGCCAGCAGCTTCGGGAAGACCACCGGGGAGCTGTTTTTT.